The 10 T cell receptor beta chains in this list originate from one sample, sequenced in a study of blood T cell repertoires in COVID-19. TCRdb's table, derived via immunoSEQ multiplex PCR, lists solely in-frame clones and lacks some. The sample has approximately 670,000 clones, over 80% seen once. The sample comprised peripheral blood. These receptors were collected from a woman between 18 and 29 years old with acute or convalescent COVID-19.

The count of this clone is one. The chain combines TRBV2 with TRBJ1-6; D perhaps matches TRBD1 (5 bases). Trimming took 8 bases from V and 6 from J, leaving 11 bases between them. From germline, CDR1 is SNHLY and CDR2 FYNNEI. CDR3 length: 13 residues. The CDR3 DNA sequence: TGTGCCAGCGGCGGGGCTTTTAATTCACCCCTCCACTTT. Translated: CASGGAFNSPLHF.

This rearrangement joins TRBV5-6 to TRBJ2-3, with 7 nucleotides matching TRBD1. The V segment lost 2 bases and the J segment 0 bases; nucleotides outside the gene matches: 6. Germline V gives CDR1 SGHDT, CDR2 YYEEEE. The CDR3 is 16 amino acids. The CDR3 nucleotides are TGTGCCAGCAGCTTTTTTGGACAGGTTAGCACAGATACGCAGTATTTT. Its translation is CASSFFGQVSTDTQYF.

This chain uses TRBV7-2 with TRBJ1-5; D may be TRBD1 (5 bases). Germline V gene lookup returns CDR1 SGHTA and CDR2 FQGNSA. Trimming pared 5 bases from V and 1 base from J, leaving 12 bases between. This CDR3 comprises 15 residues. The CDR3: CASSRGGESNQPQHF. The CDR3 nucleotides are TGTGCCAGCAGCCGCGGGGGGGAGAGCAATCAGCCCCAGCATTTT.

The gene calls are TRBV18 and TRBJ2-3; a possible D gene is TRBD2 (7 bases). Germline assignment: CDR1 KGHSH and CDR2 LQKENI. The germline V and J ends were trimmed by 5 bases and 6 bases, with 12 bases remaining between them. The CDR3 covers 13 residues. The DNA for the CDR3 is TGTGCCAGCTCAGGAAGGGGGGGCGATACGCAGTATTTT. Translated, it gives CASSGRGGDTQYF.

The chain links TRBV13 to TRBJ2-3, with TRBD1 as a possible D gene (6 bases). V dropped 0 bases and J dropped 6 bases, with 13 bases sitting between them. Germline CDR1 reads PRHDT; CDR2 reads FYEKMQ (reference sequence). The CDR3 has 15 residues. The CDR3 protein is CASSLGGAAQDTQYF. CDR3 sequence (DNA): TGTGCCAGCAGCTTAGGGGGGGCCGCACAGGATACGCAGTATTTT.

CDR3 loop: CASSPRRGREVEAFF. The DNA of the CDR3 is TGTGCCAGCAGCCCCCGCAGGGGGCGCGAGGTTGAAGCTTTCTTT. V and J are TRBV11-2 and TRBJ1-1, with 8 bases fitting TRBD1. CDR1 and CDR2 from the germline V gene are SGHAT and FQNNGV. The V gene end was trimmed by 5 bases and the J gene end by 7 bases; junction bases not matched to a gene: 12. This CDR3 has 15 amino acids.

The chain employs TRBV9 and TRBJ1-2; TRBD1 might be the D (6 bases). With 4 bases removed from V and 4 bases from J, the gap between germline ends came to 20 bases. Germline values: CDR1 SGDLS, CDR2 YYNGEE. CDR3 length equals 16 residues. In DNA, the CDR3 is TGTGCCAGCAGCCCCGCCCCAGGGGCGTCCGGCTATGGCTACACCTTC. Protein product: CASSPAPGASGYGYTF.

The chain is built from TRBV7-2 and TRBJ2-7; 8 bases agree with TRBD1. In germline, CDR1 is SGHTA, CDR2 FQGNSA. J was trimmed by 6 bases and V by 1 base; bases with no gene match: 8. The CDR3 has 15 amino acids. The CDR3 loop is CASSLVTGALGEQYF. Written as DNA, the CDR3 is TGTGCCAGCAGCTTAGTGACAGGGGCTTTAGGCGAGCAGTACTTC.

This chain links TRBV5-1 with TRBJ1-3; the D is unclear. The germline V and J ends were trimmed by 2 bases and 0 bases, with 12 bases remaining between them. The CDR3 spans 16 residues. From germline, CDR1 is SGHRS and CDR2 YFSETQ. DNA of the CDR3: TGCGCCAGCAGCTTAGAGGGCTCGGGCTCTGGAAACACCATATATTTT. This translates into CASSLEGSGSGNTIYF.

The chain recombines TRBV6-4 with TRBJ2-2, with 8 nucleotides matching TRBD1. This CDR3 contains 16 residues. Germline CDR1 reads MRHNA; CDR2 reads SNTAGT. After removal of 0 bases from V and 3 bases from J, the junction contained 3 bases not matched to a gene. DNA for the CDR3: TGTGCCAGCAGTGACTCTGGGACAGGCGACACCGGGGAGCTGTTTTTT. This sequence encodes CASSDSGTGDTGELFF.